This T cell receptor (beta chain) was recovered during a study of technical replicates of blood from a handful of donors. Some clones are missing from TCRdb's copy, which holds only in-frame ones; the method was immunoSEQ multiplex PCR. This sample has more than 70,000 clones, with roughly 94% found just once. Trimming cost V 4 bases and J 6 bases; bases outside gene matches: 18. The CDR3 is made up of 19 amino acids. Per the germline V gene, CDR1 is MNHEY and CDR2 is SMNVEV (reference sequence). This clone was observed once. The source is a human donor in good health. What was sequenced was T cells isolated from PBMCs. The chain is built from TRBV27 and TRBJ2-2, with 9 bases fitting TRBD2. For the CDR3, the DNA is TGTGCCAGCAGTTCCAGGGCTAGCGGGATAAGTACCCCCCCCGGGGAGCTGTTTTTT. Amino acid sequence: CASSSRASGISTPPGELFF.